Shown below are 27 T cell receptor beta chains from a single sample sequenced in a study of T-cell reconstitution after alpha-beta-depleted transplantation in children. It was with unique molecular identifiers that the TCRbeta library was prepared. Via MiXCR, TCRdb re-called the PCR reads, giving one row per CDR3 protein. The sample lists hundreds of thousands of distinct CDR3 sequences, about 9.2% occurring once. Sequencing used PBMCs from the stem cell graft donor, obtained from the stem cell graft. The source is a human donor who donated a stem cell graft to a child with acute lymphoblastic leukemia.

The table lists this clonotype with a few counts. This sequence joins TRBV29-1 and TRBJ2-5; D gene ambiguous. The V gene lost 4 bases and the J gene lost 3 bases, with 3 bases spanning the gap. This CDR3 comprises 10 residues. Per germline, CDR1 SQVTM and CDR2 ANQGSEA. CDR3 in amino acids: CSVGEETQYF. CDR3 DNA sequence: TGCAGCGTTGGTGAAGAGACCCAGTACTTC.

The chain has TRBV4-3 and TRBJ1-5; tentatively, D is TRBD1 (5 bases). This CDR3 contains 15 residues. The ends were cut back, 0 bases at V and 4 bases at J, with 10 bases in the middle. The germline V gene encodes CDR1 LGHNA and CDR2 YSLEER. The CDR3 DNA sequence: TGCGCCAGCAGCCAAGAAAACAGGCAGAATCAGCCCCAGCATTTT. Protein sequence: CASSQENRQNQPQHF.

This rearrangement joins TRBV10-3 to TRBJ2-7, with 11 bases aligning to TRBD2. V shed 5 bases, J shed 6 bases, and the junction held 3 bases outside the gene matches. The CDR3 is made up of 13 amino acids. The germline gives CDR1 ENHRY, CDR2 SYGVKD. The CDR3: CAISTSGGGEQYF. The DNA of the CDR3 is TGTGCCATCAGTACTAGCGGGGGAGGCGAGCAGTACTTC.

V and J are TRBV20-1 and TRBJ2-7; 13 bases line up with TRBD2. V lost 2 bases to trimming and J lost 7 bases; unmatched junction nucleotides: 8. The CDR3 sequence is 15 residues long. CDR1 DFQATT and CDR2 SNEGSKA come from the germline V gene (reference sequence). The DNA for the CDR3 is TGCAGTGCTAGACTACGACTAGCGGGGGGTTCAGAGCAGTACTTC. Translating gives CSARLRLAGGSEQYF.

In this sample, this clonotype turned up a few times. The chain employs TRBV2 and TRBJ1-2; 8 bases are shared with TRBD1. CDR1 is SNHLY and CDR2 is FYNNEI in the germline V gene. V shed 2 bases, J shed 0 bases, and the junction held 5 bases outside the gene matches. The length of the CDR3 is 16 residues. In DNA form, the CDR3 reads TGTGCCAGCAGTGAATCAGGGGGCGAGGCTAACTATGGCTACACCTTC. Its protein is CASSESGGEANYGYTF. The variable domain in full, with the rest retrieved from reference TRBV2 and TRBJ1-2, is EPEVTQTPSHQVTQMGQEVILRCVPISNHLYFYWYRQILGQKVEFLVSFYNNEISEKSEIFDDQFSVERPDGSNFTLKIRSTKLEDSAMYFCASSESGGEANYGYTFGSGTRLTVV.

This clonotype has more than one count but fewer than ten. This chain joins TRBV18 and TRBJ1-2; D gene ambiguous. V was pared by 3 bases and J by 7 bases, with 12 bases between. The CDR3 is 13 residues long. Germline loops: CDR1 KGHSH, CDR2 LQKENI. The CDR3 protein is CASSPQEVGGYTF. DNA of the CDR3: TGTGCCAGCTCACCTCAGGAGGTTGGTGGCTACACCTTC.

The J gene is TRBJ2-2, the V gene TRBV14; TRBD1 might be the D (5 bases). Germline V gene lookup returns CDR1 SGHDN and CDR2 FVKESK. This CDR3 has 14 residues. Trimming took 4 bases from V and 6 from J, leaving 12 bases between them. CDR3 nucleotide sequence: TGTGCCAGCAGCCGGACAAGGGCCTCCGGGGAGCTGTTTTTT. Translation gives CASSRTRASGELFF.

Many counts were recorded for this clonotype. This rearrangement joins TRBV30 to TRBJ2-3, with 10 bases that match TRBD2. Germline V gene sequence: CDR1 GTSNPN, CDR2 SVGIG (reference sequence). V lost 3 bases and J lost 1; bases outside the gene matches: 4. This CDR3 has 15 residues. CDR3 amino acids: CAWSLAGGRTDTQYF. DNA for the CDR3: TGTGCCTGGAGCTTAGCGGGGGGACGCACAGATACGCAGTATTTT.

The chain joins TRBV27 to TRBJ2-1, with D hard to call. The CDR3 covers 12 residues. Trimming shortened V by 2 bases and J by 9 bases, and 8 bases separated the two germline ends. From germline, CDR1 is MNHEY and CDR2 SMNVEV (reference sequence). CDR3 nucleotides: TGTGCCAGCAGTTTAACCGGTGGTGAGCAGTTCTTC. This gives the protein CASSLTGGEQFF.

This clonotype was detected a few times. The genes are TRBV12-3 or TRBV12-4 and TRBJ1-4, with a weak D call TRBD1 (6 bases). V was clipped by 8 bases and J by 3 bases, with 13 bases between them. The CDR3 is 14 amino acids. CDR3 bases: TGTGCCAGCGGAGCAGGGGATTCTAATGAAAAACTGTTTTTT. Translating gives CASGAGDSNEKLFF.

This clonotype was detected once. The chain employs TRBV5-1 and TRBJ2-7; D is unresolved. Looked up from germline, CDR1 is SGHRS and CDR2 is YFSETQ. The CDR3 contains 14 residues. V was trimmed by 0 bases and J by 9 bases, leaving 16 bases between them. This CDR3 reads CASSLADGRPRQYF. The CDR3 DNA reads as TGCGCCAGCAGCTTGGCTGACGGACGGCCTCGGCAGTACTTC.

In this sample, this clonotype turned up many times. The J gene is TRBJ2-1, the V gene TRBV5-1; D perhaps matches TRBD1 (6 bases). Trimming cost V 1 base and J 8 bases, with 13 bases left between them. Germline V lookup: CDR1 SGHRS, CDR2 YFSETQ. The CDR3 has 14 residues. CDR3 region: CASSLTTTGDEQFF. CDR3 coding DNA: TGCGCCAGCAGCTTGACCACGACAGGCGATGAGCAGTTCTTC.

Notes on this clonotype: At one end the junction does not follow the germline gene, possibly because of a read error. This chain links TRBV7-2 with TRBJ2-7; no definite D call. Germline V gene data show CDR1 as SGHTA and CDR2 as FQGNSA. The CDR3 runs 12 residues. This CDR3 is CASSSVTYGQYF. The CDR3 nucleotides are TGTGCCAGCAGCTCCGTCACCTACGGGCAGTACTTC.

This clonotype occurred many times. This chain connects TRBV7-9 to TRBJ2-5; the D gene is possibly TRBD1 (7 bases). CDR1 and CDR2 from the germline V gene are SEHNR and FQNEAQ (reference sequence). V lost 11 bases and J 3 bases, leaving 19 bases between the germline ends. This CDR3 contains 14 residues. CDR3 DNA: TGTGCCGGACGGAGCGGGCAGGGGGAAGAGACCCAGTACTTC. This sequence encodes CAGRSGQGEETQYF.

This chain connects TRBV3-1 to TRBJ1-4, with D possibly TRBD1 on 5 matching bases. The V and J ends lost 0 bases and 5 bases respectively, with 22 bases between them. This CDR3 comprises 19 residues. CDR1 and CDR2 from the germline V gene are LGHDT and YNNKEL (reference sequence). This CDR3 is CASSQDWKGPSRKNEKLFF. Here the CDR3 DNA reads TGTGCCAGCAGCCAAGACTGGAAGGGGCCGTCCAGAAAAAATGAAAAACTGTTTTTT.

CDR3 loop: CATSDPPTGGETQYF. Here the CDR3 DNA reads TGTGCCACCAGTGACCCTCCAACGGGTGGAGAGACCCAGTACTTC. The chain carries TRBV24-1 and TRBJ2-5; no clear D. V lost 4 bases to trimming and J lost 4 bases, with 15 bases between them. The CDR3 has 15 residues. Germline-derived CDR1 and CDR2 are KGHDR and SFDVKD.

This clonotype was seen many times. The V and J genes are TRBV2 and TRBJ2-1; 7 bases line up with TRBD2. The V segment lost 0 bases and the J segment 0 bases; nucleotides outside the gene matches: 5. The CDR3 is 17 amino acids. Germline values: CDR1 SNHLY, CDR2 FYNNEI. The CDR3 DNA reads TGTGCCAGCAGTGAAGCAGTGAGCGGGGACTCCTACAATGAGCAGTTCTTC. It is translated as CASSEAVSGDSYNEQFF.

Notes on this clonotype: One base away lies a much larger clone, so this may be a sequencing read error. This chain connects TRBV12-3 or TRBV12-4 to TRBJ1-1; 9 bases are a match to TRBD1. Losses at the gene ends were 4 bases for V and 3 bases for J; bases not matched to a gene: 0. The CDR3 contains 13 residues. CDR3: CASSWTGDTEAFF. In DNA form, the CDR3 reads TGTGCCAGCAGTTGGACAGGGGACACTGAAGCTTTCTTT.

This chain joins TRBV19 and TRBJ2-2; TRBD2 might be the D (5 bases). Trimming shortened V by 3 bases and J by 6 bases, and 17 bases separated the two germline ends. In germline, CDR1 is LNHDA, CDR2 SQIVND (reference sequence). The length of the CDR3 is 16 residues. This CDR3 reads CASSMGFRGEAGELFF. The CDR3 DNA sequence: TGTGCCAGTAGTATGGGGTTTCGGGGTGAGGCCGGGGAGCTGTTTTTT.

In its sample, this clonotype was seen a few times. The V gene is TRBV24-1, the J gene TRBJ1-4; D is perhaps TRBD1 (5 bases). This CDR3 has 15 amino acids. V was clipped by 5 bases and J by 0 bases, with 9 bases between them. Germline CDR1 KGHDR, CDR2 SFDVKD. The CDR3 loop reads CATSGQGATNEKLFF. The CDR3 nucleotides are TGTGCCACCAGTGGTCAGGGTGCAACTAATGAAAAACTGTTTTTT.

This clonotype was recorded a few times. The chain recombines TRBV24-1 with TRBJ2-3, with a possible D match to TRBD1 (6 bases). V lost 9 bases, J lost 2 bases, and 17 bases lay in between. CDR1 and CDR2 from the germline V gene are KGHDR and SFDVKD. The CDR3 loop spans 15 amino acids. The CDR3 loop is CATAVQGPITDTQYF. CDR3 coding DNA: TGTGCCACCGCGGTCCAGGGGCCTATCACAGATACGCAGTATTTT.

This clonotype was counted at least ten times. V is TRBV20-1 and J is TRBJ1-3, with 7 bases fitting TRBD1. This CDR3 comprises 17 residues. Trimming cost V 0 bases and J 8 bases; bases outside gene matches: 16. CDR1 DFQATT and CDR2 SNEGSKA come from the germline V gene (reference sequence). For the CDR3, the DNA is TGCAGTGCTAGAGATAATTTCGGGTCCCGGACAGGCGACACCATATATTTT. This codes for CSARDNFGSRTGDTIYF.

The chain is built from TRBV3-1 and TRBJ1-2; D might be TRBD1 (5 bases). Germline loops: CDR1 LGHDT, CDR2 YNNKEL (reference sequence). Trimming removed 1 base at V and 6 bases at J, with 12 bases between. The CDR3 runs 14 residues. The DNA of the CDR3 is TGTGCCAGCAGCCAAGGAACTGGGGGGGATGGCTACACCTTC. This translates into CASSQGTGGDGYTF.

This clonotype has a count of ten or more. The chain has TRBV11-2 and TRBJ2-6; D may be TRBD1 (6 bases). CDR1 and CDR2 from the germline V gene are SGHAT and FQNNGV. V was cut by 1 base and J by 0 bases, with 19 bases left in between. The CDR3 consists of 20 residues. CDR3 residues: CASSLVRKGQFVSGANVLTF. The CDR3 DNA reads TGTGCCAGCAGCTTAGTCCGCAAAGGACAGTTCGTCTCTGGGGCCAACGTCCTGACTTTC.

The chain's CDR3 is CATSRDLGGMNTEAFF. The CDR3 coding sequence is TGTGCCACCAGCAGAGATCTGGGGGGTATGAACACTGAAGCTTTCTTT. The chain recombines TRBV15 with TRBJ1-1; D is perhaps TRBD1 (5 bases). Trimming cost V 0 bases and J 0 bases, with 11 bases left between them. The CDR3 is 16 amino acids. Germline-derived CDR1 and CDR2 are LNHNV and YYDKDF (reference sequence).

This clonotype was counted ten times or more. The chain links TRBV4-3 to TRBJ2-1; the D is unclear. The CDR3 is 16 residues long. V was pared by 0 bases and J by 3 bases, with 12 bases between. CDR1 is LGHNA, CDR2 YSLEER, per germline. The CDR3 nucleotides are TGCGCCAGCAGCCAAGATTTGGCAGTAAACTACAATGAGCAGTTCTTC. This encodes CASSQDLAVNYNEQFF.

This clonotype was detected a few times. The rearrangement uses TRBV4-3 and TRBJ2-7; TRBD2 matches at 11 bases. V was pared by 3 bases and J by 3 bases, with 7 bases of the junction left unmatched. CDR3 length: 16 amino acids. CDR1 LGHNA and CDR2 YSLEER come from the germline V gene. CDR3 region: CASSHGWTSGFYEQYF. The CDR3, as DNA: TGCGCCAGCAGCCACGGATGGACTAGCGGGTTCTACGAGCAGTACTTC.